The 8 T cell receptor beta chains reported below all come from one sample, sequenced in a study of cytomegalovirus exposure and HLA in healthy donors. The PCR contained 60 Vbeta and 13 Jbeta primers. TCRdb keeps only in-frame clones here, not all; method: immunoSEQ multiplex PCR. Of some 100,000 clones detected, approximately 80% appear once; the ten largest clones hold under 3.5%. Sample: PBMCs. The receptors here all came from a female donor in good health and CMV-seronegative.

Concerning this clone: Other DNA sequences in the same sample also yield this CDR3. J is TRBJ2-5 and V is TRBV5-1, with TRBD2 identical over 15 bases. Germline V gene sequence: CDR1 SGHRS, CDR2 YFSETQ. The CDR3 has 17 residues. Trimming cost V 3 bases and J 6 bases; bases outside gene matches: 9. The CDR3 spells CASSSSGLAGGPKTQYF. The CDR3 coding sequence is TGCGCCAGCAGCTCCTCTGGACTAGCGGGGGGGCCGAAGACCCAGTACTTC.

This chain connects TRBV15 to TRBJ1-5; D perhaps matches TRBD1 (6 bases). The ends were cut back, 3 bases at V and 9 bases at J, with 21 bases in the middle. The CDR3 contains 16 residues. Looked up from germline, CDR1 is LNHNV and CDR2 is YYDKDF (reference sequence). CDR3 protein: CATSSGGRTGQWPQHF. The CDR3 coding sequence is TGTGCCACCAGCAGCGGGGGGCGGACCGGGCAATGGCCCCAGCATTTT.

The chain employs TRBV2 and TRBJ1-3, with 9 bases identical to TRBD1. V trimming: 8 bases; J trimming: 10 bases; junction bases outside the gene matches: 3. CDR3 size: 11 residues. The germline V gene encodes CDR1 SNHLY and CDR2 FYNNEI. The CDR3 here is CASGTGNTIYF. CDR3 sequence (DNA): TGTGCCAGCGGGACAGGGAATACCATATATTTT. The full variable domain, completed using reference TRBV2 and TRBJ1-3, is EPEVTQTPSHQVTQMGQEVILRCVPISNHLYFYWYRQILGQKVEFLVSFYNNEISEKSEIFDDQFSVERPDGSNFTLKIRSTKLEDSAMYFCASGTGNTIYFGEGSWLTVV.

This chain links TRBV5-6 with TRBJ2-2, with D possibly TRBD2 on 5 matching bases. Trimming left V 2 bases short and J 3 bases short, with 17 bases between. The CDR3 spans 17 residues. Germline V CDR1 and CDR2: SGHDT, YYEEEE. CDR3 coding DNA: TGTGCCAGCAGCTTTTATGACTCCCCGAGGGACACCGGGGAGCTGTTTTTT. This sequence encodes CASSFYDSPRDTGELFF.

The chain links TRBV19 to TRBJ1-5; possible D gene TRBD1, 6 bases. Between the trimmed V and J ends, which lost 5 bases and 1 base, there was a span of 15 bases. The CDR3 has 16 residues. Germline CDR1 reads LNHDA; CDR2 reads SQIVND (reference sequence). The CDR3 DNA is TGTGCCAGTAGTCTTCAGGGGTTGGGGAGCAATCAGCCCCAGCATTTT. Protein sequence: CASSLQGLGSNQPQHF.

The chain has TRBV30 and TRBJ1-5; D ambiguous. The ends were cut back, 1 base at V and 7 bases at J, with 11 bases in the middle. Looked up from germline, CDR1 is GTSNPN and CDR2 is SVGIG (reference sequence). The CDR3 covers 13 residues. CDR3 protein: CAWSGRGGQPQHF. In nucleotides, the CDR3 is TGTGCCTGGAGTGGTCGGGGTGGGCAGCCCCAGCATTTT.

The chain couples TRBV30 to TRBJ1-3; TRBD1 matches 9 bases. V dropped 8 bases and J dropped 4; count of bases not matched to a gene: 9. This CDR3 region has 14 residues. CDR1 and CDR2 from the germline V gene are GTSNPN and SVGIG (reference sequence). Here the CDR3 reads CAQRDRGIGNTIYF. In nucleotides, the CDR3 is TGTGCCCAGAGAGACAGGGGGATAGGAAACACCATATATTTT.

CDR3 residues: CASSTLAGVEQYF. The CDR3 nucleotides are TGTGCCAGCAGTACACTAGCGGGGGTAGAGCAGTACTTC. This rearrangement joins TRBV27 to TRBJ2-5, with TRBD2 matching 11 bases. This CDR3 is built from 13 residues. The germline V gene encodes CDR1 MNHEY and CDR2 SMNVEV (reference sequence). Losses at the gene ends were 5 bases for V and 11 bases for J; bases not matched to a gene: 7.